One sample yielded the 25 T cell receptor beta chains listed below, sequenced in a study of control samples from healthy donors and cancer patients. The protocol was immunoSEQ multiplex PCR, while the TCRdb copy is restricted to in-frame clones and leaves out a portion. The sample contains 120,000 or so clones, approximately 90% of which appear only once. Material: blood. These receptors were obtained from a man aged 18 to 29 in good health.

This chain connects TRBV5-1 to TRBJ1-2, with 9 bases identical to TRBD1. From germline, CDR1 is SGHRS and CDR2 YFSETQ. J was trimmed by 7 bases and V by 1 base; bases with no gene match: 32. The CDR3 runs 23 residues. The CDR3 nucleotides read TGCGCCAGCAGCTTGACACCCCAGGCGTTCAGACCGGGACAGGGAAAGCTGATCTCTGGCTACACCTTC. It translates to CASSLTPQAFRPGQGKLISGYTF.

This chain joins TRBV6-6 and TRBJ1-1; D gene uncertain. This CDR3 spans 14 amino acids. V lost 2 bases to trimming and J lost 3 bases, with 10 bases between them. From germline, CDR1 is MNHNY and CDR2 SVGAGI (reference sequence). CDR3 nucleotides: TGTGCCAGCAGTTACAGGGCGGTGGACACTGAAGCTTTCTTT. This encodes CASSYRAVDTEAFF.

The chain employs TRBV7-2 and TRBJ2-1; D is unclear. Germline V gives CDR1 SGHTA, CDR2 FQGNSA. The CDR3 runs 13 residues. Trimming removed 5 bases at V and 8 bases at J, with 13 bases between. CDR3 DNA: TGTGCCAGCAGCCTACAACCTTGGTATGAGCAGTTCTTC. Translated, it gives CASSLQPWYEQFF.

V gene TRBV18 combines with J gene TRBJ1-5; D uncertain. Germline-derived CDR1 and CDR2 are KGHSH and LQKENI. Trimming left V 2 bases short and J 1 base short, with 3 bases between. This CDR3 contains 13 residues. CDR3 DNA: TGTGCCAGCTCACCAGCCAGCAATCAGCCCCAGCATTTT. Its protein is CASSPASNQPQHF.

The chain recombines TRBV27 with TRBJ2-7, with 7 bases matching TRBD2. V gave up 9 bases and J gave up 6 bases; unmatched junction bases: 5. Germline V gene data show CDR1 as MNHEY and CDR2 as SMNVEV (reference sequence). This CDR3 region has 11 residues. CDR3 residues: CASTSGAEQYF. The CDR3 bases are TGTGCCAGTACAAGCGGGGCCGAGCAGTACTTC.

V gene TRBV9 combines with J gene TRBJ1-1; D possibly corresponds to TRBD1 (6 bases). Per the germline V gene, CDR1 is SGDLS and CDR2 is YYNGEE. The CDR3 is 15 residues long. V dropped 3 bases and J dropped 0 bases, with 12 bases sitting between them. CDR3 sequence: CASSAPGHLNTEAFF. CDR3 bases: TGTGCCAGCAGCGCGCCGGGACACCTGAACACTGAAGCTTTCTTT.

The V call is TRBV9, the J call TRBJ2-7; 8 nucleotides agree with TRBD2. The CDR3 totals 14 residues. Germline V CDR1 and CDR2: SGDLS, YYNGEE. Trimming at V came to 0 bases and at J to 6 bases, leaving 5 bases not matched to a gene. The CDR3 DNA sequence: TGTGCCAGCAGCGTAGTTAGCGGGGCAGGCGAGCAGTACTTC. Translation: CASSVVSGAGEQYF.

The J gene is TRBJ1-2, the V gene TRBV25-1; weak D call: TRBD1 (5 bases). The CDR3 runs 13 residues. V was cut by 4 bases and J by 2 bases, with 8 bases left in between. CDR1 MGHDK and CDR2 SYGVNS come from the germline V gene. As DNA, the CDR3 is TGTGCCAGCAGTGTCGGGGGGAACTATGGCTACACCTTC. This gives the protein CASSVGGNYGYTF.

This clone was recorded once. The rearrangement links TRBV6-5 to TRBJ1-1, with D unresolved. The CDR3 consists of 14 residues. Per the germline V gene, CDR1 is MNHEY and CDR2 is SVGAGI. Trimming shortened V by 0 bases and J by 5 bases, and 10 bases separated the two germline ends. The CDR3 region is CASSYSTGWTEAFF. In DNA, the CDR3 is TGTGCCAGCAGTTACTCGACGGGGTGGACTGAAGCTTTCTTT.

J is TRBJ1-1 and V is TRBV7-6, with D maybe TRBD1 (5 bases). This CDR3 has 13 amino acids. Trimming pared 6 bases from V and 4 bases from J, leaving 12 bases between. Germline loops: CDR1 SGHVS, CDR2 FNYEAQ. CDR3 sequence (DNA): TGTGCCAGCAGTCAGGGTTCGGGCACTGAAGCTTTCTTT. Translated: CASSQGSGTEAFF.

This chain connects TRBV5-1 to TRBJ2-5; 7 bases align to TRBD1. Germline V gene sequence: CDR1 SGHRS, CDR2 YFSETQ. This CDR3 spans 19 amino acids. Trimming cost V 0 bases and J 0 bases; bases outside gene matches: 14. CDR3 in DNA: TGCGCCAGCAGCTTGGCGTTTTTCCGGGACAGTCTGTACCAAGAGACCCAGTACTTC. Its translation is CASSLAFFRDSLYQETQYF. Supplemented by reference TRBV5-1 and TRBJ2-5, the full variable domain reads KAGVTQTPRYLIKTRGQQVTLSCSPISGHRSVSWYQQTPGQGLQFLFEYFSETQRNKGNFPGRFSGRQFSNSRSEMNVSTLELGDSALYLCASSLAFFRDSLYQETQYFGPGTRLLVL.

This clone has more than one count but fewer than ten. The chain carries TRBV6-1 and TRBJ2-2; TRBD1 matches 9 bases. V trimming: 2 bases; J trimming: 5 bases; junction bases outside the gene matches: 3. This CDR3 contains 15 residues. Germline CDR1 and CDR2: MNHNS and SASEGT. CDR3 amino acids: CASSEMTGGTGELFF. The CDR3 nucleotides are TGTGCCAGCAGTGAAATGACAGGGGGGACCGGGGAGCTGTTTTTT.

The chain carries TRBV6-4 and TRBJ1-2; a possible D gene is TRBD1 (6 bases). The CDR3 is made up of 16 amino acids. V was pared by 0 bases and J by 4 bases, with 15 bases between. Germline values: CDR1 MRHNA, CDR2 SNTAGT. The CDR3 reads CASSDSNARGSYGYTF. CDR3 bases: TGTGCCAGCAGTGACTCGAATGCCAGGGGTAGCTATGGCTACACCTTC.

This sequence joins TRBV5-1 and TRBJ1-1, with unresolved D. V was clipped by 0 bases and J by 1 base, with 10 bases between them. Germline assignment: CDR1 SGHRS and CDR2 YFSETQ. This CDR3 is 15 amino acids long. CDR3 sequence reads: CASSLGWSPNTEAFF. Written as DNA, the CDR3 is TGCGCCAGCAGCTTGGGTTGGAGCCCGAACACTGAAGCTTTCTTT.

The chain employs TRBV30 and TRBJ2-1; D gene uncertain. This CDR3 spans 11 amino acids. The V gene lost 2 bases and the J gene lost 10 bases, with 9 bases spanning the gap. Looked up from germline, CDR1 is GTSNPN and CDR2 is SVGIG (reference sequence). The chain's CDR3 is CAWSSEREQFF. CDR3 DNA sequence: TGTGCCTGGAGTTCGGAGAGGGAGCAGTTCTTC. The entire variable domain, with the rest obtained from reference TRBV30 and TRBJ2-1, is as follows: SQTIHQWPATLVQPVGSPLSLECTVEGTSNPNLYWYRQAAGRGLQLLFYSVGIGQISSEVPQNLSASRPQDRQFILSSKKLLLSDSGFYLCAWSSEREQFFGPGTRLTVL.

The chain employs TRBV18 and TRBJ1-1; D is perhaps TRBD1 (5 bases). CDR1 KGHSH and CDR2 LQKENI come from the germline V gene. The CDR3 length is 15 residues. The V and J ends lost 6 bases and 1 base respectively, with 15 bases between them. CDR3 in DNA: TGTGCCAGCTCCCGATTAGACGGGGGGAACACTGAAGCTTTCTTT. Amino acids: CASSRLDGGNTEAFF.

This rearrangement joins TRBV11-2 to TRBJ2-5; the D is unclear. Germline V gene sequence: CDR1 SGHAT, CDR2 FQNNGV. The CDR3 covers 13 residues. V lost 1 base to trimming and J lost 5 bases, with 8 bases between them. The CDR3 nucleotides are TGTGCCAGCAGCTTAGTGGTTTCGGAGACCCAGTACTTC. It yields the protein CASSLVVSETQYF.

The chain is built from TRBV11-2 and TRBJ1-2; 7 bases line up with TRBD1. CDR3 length: 16 residues. The V gene's germline CDR1 is SGHAT and CDR2 FQNNGV. J lost 4 bases, V lost 1 base, and 9 bases had no gene match. The CDR3 DNA sequence: TGTGCCAGCAGCTTAGTATCAGGGGGAGTCTTCTATGGCTACACCTTC. It translates to CASSLVSGGVFYGYTF.

The chain couples TRBV5-5 to TRBJ1-1; TRBD1 matches 7 bases. V dropped 3 bases and J dropped 4; count of bases not matched to a gene: 12. Germline V gene data show CDR1 as SGHKS and CDR2 as YYEKEE (reference sequence). The CDR3 covers 16 residues. CDR3: CASSWRFPGTATEAFF. For the CDR3, the DNA is TGTGCCAGCAGCTGGAGGTTTCCCGGGACAGCCACTGAAGCTTTCTTT.

This clone was picked up one time. The chain employs TRBV6-4 and TRBJ2-7; D gene unclear. Trimming stripped 9 bases from V and 2 bases from J, with 8 bases between. Germline loops: CDR1 MRHNA, CDR2 SNTAGT. The CDR3 covers 11 residues. The CDR3 here is CARTGTYEQYF. Here the CDR3 DNA reads TGTGCCAGGACTGGGACCTACGAGCAGTACTTC.

The chain has TRBV15 and TRBJ2-7; D uncertain. The CDR3 sequence is 14 residues long. Germline V CDR1 and CDR2: LNHNV, YYDKDF (reference sequence). Trimming cost V 0 bases and J 1 base, with 7 bases left between them. The CDR3, as DNA: TGTGCCACCAGCAGAGATGTCGGATCCTACGAGCAGTACTTC. Translating it yields CATSRDVGSYEQYF. Drawing the rest from reference TRBV15 and TRBJ2-7, the complete variable domain is DAMVIQNPRYQVTQFGKPVTLSCSQTLNHNVMYWYQQKSSQAPKLLFHYYDKDFNNEADTPDNFQSRRPNTSFCFLDIRSPGLGDTAMYLCATSRDVGSYEQYFGPGTRLTVT.

V gene TRBV30 combines with J gene TRBJ1-2, with D unresolved. This CDR3 has 13 residues. V lost 4 bases and J lost 7, with 16 bases in between. The germline gives CDR1 GTSNPN, CDR2 SVGIG (reference sequence). The CDR3 spells CAWTEQPPVGYTF. CDR3 nucleotide sequence: TGTGCCTGGACCGAACAGCCTCCCGTTGGCTACACCTTC.

The rearrangement uses TRBV15 and TRBJ1-3; D not resolved. CDR3 length: 16 residues. V lost 0 bases and J lost 0, with 9 bases in between. Per germline, CDR1 LNHNV and CDR2 YYDKDF (reference sequence). The CDR3: CATSREPATSGNTIYF. As DNA, the CDR3 is TGTGCCACCAGCAGAGAACCCGCTACCTCTGGAAACACCATATATTTT.

This chain connects TRBV10-2 to TRBJ2-7; 11 positions agree with TRBD2. Trimming removed 4 bases from V and 0 bases from J; junction bases left unmatched: 5. CDR3 length: 16 residues. Germline V CDR1 and CDR2: WSHSY, SAAADI. The CDR3, as DNA: TGCGCCAGCAGTGGCAGACTAGCGGGGCGCTCCTACGAGCAGTACTTC. It specifies CASSGRLAGRSYEQYF.

The V gene is TRBV6-5, the J gene TRBJ1-3; D is unresolved. The CDR3 loop spans 14 amino acids. Germline values: CDR1 MNHEY, CDR2 SVGAGI. V dropped 5 bases and J dropped 0 bases, with 8 bases sitting between them. CDR3 amino acids: CASSHPASGNTIYF. CDR3 nucleotide sequence: TGTGCCAGCAGTCACCCAGCCTCTGGAAACACCATATATTTT.